Here is one T cell receptor beta chain with its context. In the authors' workflow: Amplification of reference gene primers provided the estimated nucleated cell counts. Clones were read by immunoSEQ multiplex PCR, and TCRdb kept only the in-frame ones, dropping some. V and J calls and clone size follow that table, whereas D and trimming were derived from the DNA. Here the sample spans roughly 330,000 clones, around 87% being singletons. This specimen belongs to a study of blood T cell repertoires in COVID-19. For the study at large: Sites across the United States, Italy and Spain contributed samples from acute and convalescent COVID-19.

Germline lookup yields CDR1 SNHLY and CDR2 FYNNEI. This CDR3 spans 13 amino acids. V dropped 4 bases and J dropped 8 bases, with 14 bases sitting between them. Clinical history reported by participants formed the basis on which cohorts were assigned. For recovered donors of Cohort 3, there were two negative PCRs, clearance, or symptom resolution. This clonotype was sampled from a woman aged 25-40 years who had recovered from COVID-19. The specimen sequenced was PBMCs or T cells enriched from blood (not recorded which). This rearrangement joins TRBV2 to TRBJ1-1, with TRBD1 as a possible D gene (6 bases). CDR3 DNA: TGTGCCAGCAGTGCCGACAGGACGCAAGAAGCTTTCTTT. This codes for CASSADRTQEAFF.